The clone carrying this TCR beta chain was seen a few times. The antigen remains undetermined. At one end the junction does not follow the germline gene, possibly because of a read error. This record comes from a study of T-cell memory formation after mild COVID-19. The overall study: Largely, TCR clusters stayed within a single donor. General study findings and limits: Memory cells collected pre-infection included some clones that later responded, suggesting cross-reactive memory joined. CD4+ contracting clones were found mainly in CM and EM, and CD8+ ones in EMRA.

Employing constant-segment primers, 5'RACE generated TCR alpha and TCR beta cDNA libraries bearing sample barcodes and UMIs. TCRdb passed the 5' RACE reads through MiXCR, listing each CDR3 protein once. The sample has about 470,000 distinct CDR3 sequences; roughly 18% are singletons. The CDR3 is 11 residues long. The germline CDR1 and CDR2 sequences are SQVTM and ANQGSEA. The sequencing input was PBMCs or a T cell subset sorted from them (not recorded which). The source of this sequence is an adult woman who had mild COVID-19 (a few samples of this study predate the infection). Cell type and time point are not known. The V call is TRBV29-1, the J call TRBJ1-2; D gene unclear. The chain's CDR3 is CSVEANYGYTF. For the CDR3, the DNA is TGCAGCGTGGAAGCTAACTATGGCTACACCTTC.